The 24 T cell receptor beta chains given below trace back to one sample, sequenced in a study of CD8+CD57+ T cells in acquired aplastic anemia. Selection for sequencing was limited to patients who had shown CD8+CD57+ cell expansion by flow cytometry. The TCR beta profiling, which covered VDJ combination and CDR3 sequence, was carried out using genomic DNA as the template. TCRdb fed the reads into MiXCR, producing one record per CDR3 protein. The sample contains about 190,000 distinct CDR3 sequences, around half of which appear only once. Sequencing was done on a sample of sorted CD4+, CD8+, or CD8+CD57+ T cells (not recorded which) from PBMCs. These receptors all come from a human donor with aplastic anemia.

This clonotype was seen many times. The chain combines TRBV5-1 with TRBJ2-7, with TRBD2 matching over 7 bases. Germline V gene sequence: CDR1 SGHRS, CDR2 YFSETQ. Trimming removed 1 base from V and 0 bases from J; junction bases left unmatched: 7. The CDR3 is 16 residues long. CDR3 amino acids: CASSLSGGGFSYEQYF. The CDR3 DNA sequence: TGCGCCAGCAGCTTGAGTGGGGGGGGATTCTCCTACGAGCAGTACTTC. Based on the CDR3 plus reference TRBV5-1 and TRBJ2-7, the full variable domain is KAGVTQTPRYLIKTRGQQVTLSCSPISGHRSVSWYQQTPGQGLQFLFEYFSETQRNKGNFPGRFSGRQFSNSRSEMNVSTLELGDSALYLCASSLSGGGFSYEQYFGPGTRLTVT.

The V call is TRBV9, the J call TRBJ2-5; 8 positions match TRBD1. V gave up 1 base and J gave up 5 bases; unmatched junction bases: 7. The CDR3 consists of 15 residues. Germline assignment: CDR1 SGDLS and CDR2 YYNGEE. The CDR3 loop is CASSVQGASGETQYF. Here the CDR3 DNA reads TGTGCCAGCAGCGTACAGGGGGCGAGCGGCGAGACCCAGTACTTC.

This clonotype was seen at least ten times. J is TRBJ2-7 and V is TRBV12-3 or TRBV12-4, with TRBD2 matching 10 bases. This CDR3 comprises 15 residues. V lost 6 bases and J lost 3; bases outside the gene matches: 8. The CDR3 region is CASRSGRAVFYEQYF. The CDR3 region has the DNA TGTGCCAGCAGGAGCGGGAGGGCCGTTTTCTACGAGCAGTACTTC.

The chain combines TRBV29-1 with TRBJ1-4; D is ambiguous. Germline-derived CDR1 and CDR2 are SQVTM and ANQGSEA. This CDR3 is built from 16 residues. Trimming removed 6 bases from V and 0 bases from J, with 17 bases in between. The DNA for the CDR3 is TGCAGCGTACCTCAGGTTAAGACCGCAACTAATGAAAAACTGTTTTTT. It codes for CSVPQVKTATNEKLFF.

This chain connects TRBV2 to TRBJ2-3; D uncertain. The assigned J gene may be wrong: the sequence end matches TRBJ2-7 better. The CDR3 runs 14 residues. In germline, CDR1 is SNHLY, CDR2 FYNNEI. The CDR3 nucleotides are TGTGCCAGCAGCGTCGGCTACCGCACAGATACGCAGTACTTC. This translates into CASSVGYRTDTQYF.

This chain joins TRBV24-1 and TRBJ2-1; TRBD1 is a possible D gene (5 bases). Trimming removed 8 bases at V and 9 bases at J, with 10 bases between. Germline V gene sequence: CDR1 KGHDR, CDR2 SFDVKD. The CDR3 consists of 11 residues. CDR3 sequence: CATTQGGEQFF. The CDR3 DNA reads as TGTGCCACCACCCAGGGTGGTGAGCAGTTCTTC.

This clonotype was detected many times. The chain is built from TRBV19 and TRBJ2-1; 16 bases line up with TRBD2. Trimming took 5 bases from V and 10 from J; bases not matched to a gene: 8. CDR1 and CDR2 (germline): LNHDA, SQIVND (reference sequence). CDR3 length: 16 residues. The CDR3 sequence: CASSSGLAGGLGEQFF. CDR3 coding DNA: TGTGCCAGTAGTTCGGGACTAGCGGGAGGGCTGGGGGAGCAGTTCTTC.

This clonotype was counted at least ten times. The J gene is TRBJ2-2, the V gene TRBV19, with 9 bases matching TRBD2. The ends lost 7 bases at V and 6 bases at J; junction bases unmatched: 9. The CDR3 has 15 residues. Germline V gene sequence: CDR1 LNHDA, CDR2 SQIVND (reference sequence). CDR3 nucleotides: TGTGCCAGTACGGCGGGAGGGCCGGTTGCCGGGGAGCTGTTTTTT. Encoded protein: CASTAGGPVAGELFF. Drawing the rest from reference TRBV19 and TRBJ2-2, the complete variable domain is DGGITQSPKYLFRKEGQNVTLSCEQNLNHDAMYWYRQDPGQGLRLIYYSQIVNDFQKGDIAEGYSVSREKKESFPLTVTSAQKNPTAFYLCASTAGGPVAGELFFGEGSRLTVL.

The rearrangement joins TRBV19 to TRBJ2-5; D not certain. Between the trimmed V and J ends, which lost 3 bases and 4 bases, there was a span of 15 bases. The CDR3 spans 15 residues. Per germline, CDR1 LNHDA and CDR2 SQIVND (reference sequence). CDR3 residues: CASSIISGGRETQYF. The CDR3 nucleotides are TGTGCCAGTAGTATTATTTCGGGTGGTCGAGAGACCCAGTACTTC.

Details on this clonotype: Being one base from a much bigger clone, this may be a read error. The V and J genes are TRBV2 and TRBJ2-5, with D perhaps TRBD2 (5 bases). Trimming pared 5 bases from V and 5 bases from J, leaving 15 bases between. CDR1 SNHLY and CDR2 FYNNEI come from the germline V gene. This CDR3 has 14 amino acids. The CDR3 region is CASSSPGIRETQYF. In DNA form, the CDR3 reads TGTGCCAGCAGTTCCCCCGGGATCCGGGAGACCCAGTACTTC.

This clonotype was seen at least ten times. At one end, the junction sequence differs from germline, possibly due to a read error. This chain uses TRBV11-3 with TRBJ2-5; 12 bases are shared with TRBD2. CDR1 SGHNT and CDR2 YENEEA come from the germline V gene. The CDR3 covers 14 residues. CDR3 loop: CASSLGLAGETQYF. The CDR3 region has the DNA TGCGCCAGCAGCTTGGGACTAGCGGGAGAGACCCAGTACTTC.

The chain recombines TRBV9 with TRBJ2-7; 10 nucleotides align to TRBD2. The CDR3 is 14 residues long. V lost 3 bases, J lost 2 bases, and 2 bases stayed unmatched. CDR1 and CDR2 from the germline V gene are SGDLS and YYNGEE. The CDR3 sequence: CASSAGLAAYEQYF. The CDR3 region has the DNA TGTGCCAGCAGCGCAGGACTAGCGGCCTACGAGCAGTACTTC.

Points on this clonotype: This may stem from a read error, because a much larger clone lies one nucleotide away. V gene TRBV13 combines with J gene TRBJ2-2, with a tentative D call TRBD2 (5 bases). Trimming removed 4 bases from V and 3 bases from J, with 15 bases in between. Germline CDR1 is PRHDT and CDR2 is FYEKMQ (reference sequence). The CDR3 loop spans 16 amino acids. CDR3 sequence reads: CASSSLSGRDTGELFF. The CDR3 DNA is TGTGCCAGCAGCTCTCTAAGCGGTCGGGACACCGGGGAGCTGTTTTTT.

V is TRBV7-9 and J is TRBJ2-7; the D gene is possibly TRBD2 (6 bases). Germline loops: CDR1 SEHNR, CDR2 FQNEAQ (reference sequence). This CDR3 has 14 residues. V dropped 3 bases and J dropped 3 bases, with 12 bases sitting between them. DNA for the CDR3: TGTGCCAGCAGCTTCGTTGACGGGAGCTACGAGCAGTACTTC. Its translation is CASSFVDGSYEQYF.

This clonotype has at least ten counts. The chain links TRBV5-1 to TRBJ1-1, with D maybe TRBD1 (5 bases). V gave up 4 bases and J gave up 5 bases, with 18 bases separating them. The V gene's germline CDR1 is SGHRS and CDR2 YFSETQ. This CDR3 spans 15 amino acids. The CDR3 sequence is CASSPGLGTGTEAFF. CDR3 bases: TGCGCCAGCAGCCCAGGGTTGGGGACGGGGACTGAAGCTTTCTTT. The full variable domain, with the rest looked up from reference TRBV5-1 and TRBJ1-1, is KAGVTQTPRYLIKTRGQQVTLSCSPISGHRSVSWYQQTPGQGLQFLFEYFSETQRNKGNFPGRFSGRQFSNSRSEMNVSTLELGDSALYLCASSPGLGTGTEAFFGQGTRLTVV.

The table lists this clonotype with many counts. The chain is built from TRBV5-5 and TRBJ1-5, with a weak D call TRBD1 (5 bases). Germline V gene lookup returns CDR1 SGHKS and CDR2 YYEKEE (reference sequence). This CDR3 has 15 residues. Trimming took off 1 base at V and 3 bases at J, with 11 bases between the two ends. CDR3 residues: CASSLHTGPNQPQHF. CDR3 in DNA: TGTGCCAGCAGCTTGCACACAGGCCCCAATCAGCCCCAGCATTTT.

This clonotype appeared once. The CDR3 DNA reads TGTGCCACCAGCAGAGATGGTATTGGTGATGAGCAGTTCTTC. Translation: CATSRDGIGDEQFF. This rearrangement joins TRBV15 to TRBJ2-1; D unclear. The germline V gene has CDR1 LNHNV and CDR2 YYDKDF (reference sequence). V was trimmed by 0 bases and J by 8 bases, leaving 11 bases between them. This CDR3 is built from 14 residues. Filled out from reference TRBV15 and TRBJ2-1, the complete variable domain reads DAMVIQNPRYQVTQFGKPVTLSCSQTLNHNVMYWYQQKSSQAPKLLFHYYDKDFNNEADTPDNFQSRRPNTSFCFLDIRSPGLGDTAMYLCATSRDGIGDEQFFGPGTRLTVL.

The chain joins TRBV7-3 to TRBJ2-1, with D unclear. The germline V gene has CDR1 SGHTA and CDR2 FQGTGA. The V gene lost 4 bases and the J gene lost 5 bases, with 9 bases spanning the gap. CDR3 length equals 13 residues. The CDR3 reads CASSSIWDNEQFF. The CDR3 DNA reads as TGTGCCAGCAGCTCCATCTGGGACAATGAGCAGTTCTTC.

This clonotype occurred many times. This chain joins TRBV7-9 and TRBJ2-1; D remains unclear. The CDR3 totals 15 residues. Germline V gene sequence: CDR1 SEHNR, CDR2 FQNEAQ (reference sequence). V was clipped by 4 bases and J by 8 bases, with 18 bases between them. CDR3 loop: CASSSVGPRVDEQFF. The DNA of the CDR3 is TGTGCCAGCAGCTCGGTCGGGCCACGAGTGGATGAGCAGTTCTTC. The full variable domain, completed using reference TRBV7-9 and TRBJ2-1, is DTGVSQNPRHKITKRGQNVTFRCDPISEHNRLYWYRQTLGQGPEFLTYFQNEAQLEKSRLLSDRFSAERPKGSFSTLEIQRTEQGDSAMYLCASSSVGPRVDEQFFGPGTRLTVL.

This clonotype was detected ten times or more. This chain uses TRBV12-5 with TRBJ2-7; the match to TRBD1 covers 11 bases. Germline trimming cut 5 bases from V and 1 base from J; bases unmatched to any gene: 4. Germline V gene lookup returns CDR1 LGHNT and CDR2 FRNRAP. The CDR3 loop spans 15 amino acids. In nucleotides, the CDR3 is TGTGCTAGTGGTACGGGACAGGGGGGATCCTACGAGCAGTACTTC. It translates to CASGTGQGGSYEQYF.

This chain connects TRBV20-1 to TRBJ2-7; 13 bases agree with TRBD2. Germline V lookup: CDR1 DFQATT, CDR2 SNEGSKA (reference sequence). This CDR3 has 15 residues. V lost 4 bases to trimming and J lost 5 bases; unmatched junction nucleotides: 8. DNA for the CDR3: TGCAGTGCTACCCGACGGACTAGCGGGAGTAACGAGCAGTACTTC. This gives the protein CSATRRTSGSNEQYF.

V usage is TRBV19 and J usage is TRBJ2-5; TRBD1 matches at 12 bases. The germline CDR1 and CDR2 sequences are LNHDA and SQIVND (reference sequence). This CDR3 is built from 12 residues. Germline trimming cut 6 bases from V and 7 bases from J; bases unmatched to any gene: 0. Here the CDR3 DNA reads TGTGCCAGTAGGGGACAGGGGGCGACCCAGTACTTC. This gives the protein CASRGQGATQYF.

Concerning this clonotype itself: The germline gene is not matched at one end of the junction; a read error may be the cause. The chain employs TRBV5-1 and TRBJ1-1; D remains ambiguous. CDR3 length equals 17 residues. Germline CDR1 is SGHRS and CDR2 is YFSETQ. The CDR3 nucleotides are TGCGCCAGCAGCTTCATATCTCCCGGGAAAAAGCTGTGGAGGGCTTGCTTT. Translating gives CASSFISPGKKLWRACF.

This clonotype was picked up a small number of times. The CDR3 nucleotides are TGCGCCAGCAGCCAGCCCCGGGGACTAGCGGACCCTAGCACAGATACGCAGTATTTT. Protein sequence: CASSQPRGLADPSTDTQYF. This chain connects TRBV4-1 to TRBJ2-3, with 11 bases fitting TRBD2. Germline CDR1 reads MGHRA; CDR2 reads YSYEKL. V shed 3 bases and J 0 bases; nucleotides not matched to a gene: 11. The CDR3 runs to 19 residues.